The entry below gives a single T cell receptor beta chain sequence along with its context. Its antigen target is currently unknown. No base quality information exists; no much larger clone differs at one position. The data derive from a study of blood T cell repertoires in COVID-19 (dated by TCRdb to about 2020). For the wider study: Samples from collaborators originated in the United States, Italy and Spain and spanned both the acute and convalescent phases of COVID-19. The material from the prospective study consisted of cDNA or gDNA derived from T cells, B-cell-depleted T cells, or PBMCs. The dataset comprised deeply sampled blood TCRbeta repertoires from subjects exposed to, actively infected with, or recovered from COVID-19. The repertoires were made available in a free public database intended to serve as a resource for research on the immune response to SARS-CoV-2. The samples were drawn from two sources: the first 160 participants of the ongoing ImmuneRACE study, and 1,254 subjects contributed by 6 global collaborators. Sample metadata almost always included a de-identified subject ID, COVID-19 status, age in years and sex. Where available, HLA class I and class II types were taken from metadata supplied by the sample provider and were not determined by assay-based typing. General findings and caveats noted by the study authors: Clinical and demographic metadata were provided uncurated, with the amount varying by source and participant.

At the junction V is shortened by 4 bases and J by 7 bases, with 8 bases in between. Counted from cysteine to phenylalanine, this CDR3 has 12 amino acids. Here the CDR3 DNA is all that survives: 36 bases in frame from base 1. Via the germline V gene, CDR1 is MRHNA and CDR2 SNTAGT. The immunoSEQ Assay, a bias-controlled multiplex PCR, was used to amplify TCRbeta CDR3 regions from genomic DNA. Turning to the authors' computational methods: The number of nucleated cells in each sample was estimated from the amplification of reference gene primers within the assay. To quantify the absolute abundance of each unique TCRbeta CDR3 rearrangement, sequence reads were collapsed and filtered. For each sample, productive Simpson clonality was calculated by taking the square root of Simpson's diversity index across productive rearrangements. TCRdb obtained this table from immuneACCESS and retained in-frame rearrangements with V and J assigned. These tables miss some clones; where compared with another copy, unresolved V genes account for less than half of the shortfall, and the remainder is unexplained. V and J calls and clone size follow that table, whereas D and trimming were derived from the DNA. A total of approximately 170,000 clones appear in this sample, 70% to 90% of them only once. The biggest ten clones account for about 8.8% of the sample.

One collaborating source in Seattle enrolled patients while the patients were actively infected and followed the patients over time throughout the course of disease. The collaborating institutions used their own protocols to collect whole blood in K2EDTA tubes. For TCRbeta analysis, collaborators shipped samples in one of three forms: frozen whole blood, isolated PBMCs, or DNA extracted from either of those sample types. The chain joins TRBV6-4 to TRBJ2-1; the D segment could be TRBD1, given 6 matching bases. Sequenced: peripheral blood. The receptor's source is a woman older than 75 with COVID-19, enrolled during active disease. The bases read TGTGCCAGCAGTGCGAGGGGGAATGAGCAGTTCTTC. Protein translation: CASSARGNEQFF.